The text below deals with one TCR beta chain. The entry originates in a study of T cell changes during pregnancy in multiple sclerosis. The CDR3 is 14 amino acids. Libraries were prepared by immunoSEQ multiplex PCR; TCRdb keeps only in-frame clonotypes and omits some of them. Of 100,000 or so clones in the sample, 90% to 95% were seen once. This receptor was identified in a female donor with multiple sclerosis, enrolled in a pregnancy study. This rearrangement joins TRBV21-1 to TRBJ2-5; the table's D call, TRBD2, has no DNA check behind it. TRBV21-1 is given as a pseudogene. This material consisted of peripheral blood, taken before pregnancy. CDR3 bases: TGTGCCAGCAGCAAATGGGGGGGCCCGGAGACCCAGTACTTC. This encodes CASSKWGGPETQYF.